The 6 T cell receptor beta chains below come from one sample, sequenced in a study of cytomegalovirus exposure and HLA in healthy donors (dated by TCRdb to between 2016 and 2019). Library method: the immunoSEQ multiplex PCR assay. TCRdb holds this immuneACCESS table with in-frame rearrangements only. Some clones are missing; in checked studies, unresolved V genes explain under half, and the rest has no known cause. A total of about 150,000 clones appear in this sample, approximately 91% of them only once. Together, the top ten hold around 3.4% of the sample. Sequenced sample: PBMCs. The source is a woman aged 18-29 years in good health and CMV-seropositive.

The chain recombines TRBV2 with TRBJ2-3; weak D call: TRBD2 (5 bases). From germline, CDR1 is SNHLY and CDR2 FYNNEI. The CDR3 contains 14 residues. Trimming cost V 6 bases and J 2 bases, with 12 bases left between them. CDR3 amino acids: CASSPGLHTDTQYF. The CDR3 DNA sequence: TGTGCCAGCAGCCCAGGACTGCACACAGATACGCAGTATTTT.

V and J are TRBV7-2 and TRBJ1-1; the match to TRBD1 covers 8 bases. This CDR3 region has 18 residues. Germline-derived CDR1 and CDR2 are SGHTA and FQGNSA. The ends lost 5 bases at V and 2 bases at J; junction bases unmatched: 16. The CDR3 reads CASSLGPGGAVGNTEAFF. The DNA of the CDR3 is TGTGCCAGCAGCCTCGGGCCAGGGGGCGCAGTCGGAAACACTGAAGCTTTCTTT.

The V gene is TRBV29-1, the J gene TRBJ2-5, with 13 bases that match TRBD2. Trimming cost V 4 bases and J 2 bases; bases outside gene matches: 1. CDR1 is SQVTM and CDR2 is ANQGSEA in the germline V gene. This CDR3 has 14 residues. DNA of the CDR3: TGCAGCGTTGTACTAGCGGGGGGGCAAGAGACCCAGTACTTC. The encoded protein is CSVVLAGGQETQYF. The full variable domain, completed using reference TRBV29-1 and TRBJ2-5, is SAVISQKPSRDICQRGTSLTIQCQVDSQVTMMFWYRQQPGQSLTLIATANQGSEATYESGFVIDKFPISRPNLTFSTLTVSNMSPEDSSIYLCSVVLAGGQETQYFGPGTRLLVL.

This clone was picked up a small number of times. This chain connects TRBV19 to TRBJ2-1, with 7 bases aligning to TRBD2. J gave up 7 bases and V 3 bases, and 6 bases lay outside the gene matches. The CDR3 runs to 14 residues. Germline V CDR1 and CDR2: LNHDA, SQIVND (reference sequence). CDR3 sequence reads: CASSINRGVNEQFF. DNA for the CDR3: TGTGCCAGTAGTATTAATCGGGGGGTGAATGAGCAGTTCTTC.

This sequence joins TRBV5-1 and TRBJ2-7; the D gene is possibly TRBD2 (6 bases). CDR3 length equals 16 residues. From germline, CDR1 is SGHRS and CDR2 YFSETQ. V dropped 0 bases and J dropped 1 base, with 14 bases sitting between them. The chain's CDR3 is CASSLDVGGASYEQYF. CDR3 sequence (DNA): TGCGCCAGCAGCTTGGATGTCGGCGGGGCTTCCTACGAGCAGTACTTC.

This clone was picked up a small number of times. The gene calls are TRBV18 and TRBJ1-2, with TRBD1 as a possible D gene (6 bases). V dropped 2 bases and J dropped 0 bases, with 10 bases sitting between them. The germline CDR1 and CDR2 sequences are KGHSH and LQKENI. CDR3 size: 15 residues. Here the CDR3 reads CASSPSGQPNYGYTF. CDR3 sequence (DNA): TGTGCCAGCTCACCAAGTGGACAGCCTAACTATGGCTACACCTTC.